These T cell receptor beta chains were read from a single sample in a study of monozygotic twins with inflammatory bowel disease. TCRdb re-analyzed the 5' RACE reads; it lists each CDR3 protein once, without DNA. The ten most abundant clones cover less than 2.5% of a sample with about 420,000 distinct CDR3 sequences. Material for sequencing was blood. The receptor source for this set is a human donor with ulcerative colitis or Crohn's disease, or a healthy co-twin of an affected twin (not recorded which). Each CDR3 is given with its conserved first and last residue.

CDR3aa: CASSVGGRAAGELFF
j_gene: TRBJ2-2
v_gene: TRBV9

CDR3aa: CSASTGTRDTGELFF
j_gene: TRBJ2-2
v_gene: TRBV20-1

CDR3aa: CAISELGNYGNQPQHF
j_gene: TRBJ1-5
v_gene: TRBV10-3

CDR3aa: CASSPSYPSGTGNTEAFF
j_gene: TRBJ1-1
v_gene: TRBV3-1

CDR3aa: CSARNRRISYEQYF
j_gene: TRBJ2-7
v_gene: TRBV20-1

CDR3aa: CASSRDLTYEQYF
j_gene: TRBJ2-7
v_gene: TRBV7-2

CDR3aa: CSVADRGGFAYGYTF
j_gene: TRBJ1-2
v_gene: TRBV29-1

CDR3aa: CASSSPDRVFNNEQFF
j_gene: TRBJ2-1
v_gene: TRBV5-6

CDR3aa: CAISDLGQGAMGANVLTF
j_gene: TRBJ2-6
v_gene: TRBV10-3

CDR3aa: CASSFPSDHTIYF
j_gene: TRBJ1-3
v_gene: TRBV27

CDR3aa: CASSAPPGQNNEQFF
j_gene: TRBJ2-1
v_gene: TRBV9

CDR3aa: CASSLASGGVTDTQYF
j_gene: TRBJ2-3
v_gene: TRBV5-1

CDR3aa: CASSPIGYNYGYTF
j_gene: TRBJ1-2
v_gene: TRBV14

CDR3aa: CASSHRRTVANTGELFF
j_gene: TRBJ2-2
v_gene: TRBV3-1

CDR3aa: CASSRQNKQFF
j_gene: TRBJ2-1
v_gene: TRBV6-2/TRBV6-3

CDR3aa: CASSYTGLAGGPYEQYF
j_gene: TRBJ2-7
v_gene: TRBV6-5

CDR3aa: CSVRQAKGVNTEAFF
j_gene: TRBJ1-1
v_gene: TRBV29-1

CDR3aa: CSVEGAGGYQETQYF
j_gene: TRBJ2-5
v_gene: TRBV29-1

CDR3aa: CSAGTSGSTDTQYF
j_gene: TRBJ2-3
v_gene: TRBV20-1

CDR3aa: CASTPKIRNTGELFF
j_gene: TRBJ2-2
v_gene: TRBV19

CDR3aa: CASSPEGQFGNTIYF
j_gene: TRBJ1-3
v_gene: TRBV5-1

CDR3aa: CARSSGWASADEQFF
j_gene: TRBJ2-1
v_gene: TRBV7-9

CDR3aa: CASSGGGGFYNEQFF
j_gene: TRBJ2-1
v_gene: TRBV5-1

CDR3aa: CASSFQAGGPADTQYF
j_gene: TRBJ2-3
v_gene: TRBV5-1

CDR3aa: CASSSGGGISSYNEQFF
j_gene: TRBJ2-1
v_gene: TRBV11-1

CDR3aa: CSARDAFSSYNEQFF
j_gene: TRBJ2-1
v_gene: TRBV20-1

CDR3aa: CASSSMTGSEAFF
j_gene: TRBJ1-1
v_gene: TRBV5-1

CDR3aa: CASSLAQANYGYTF
j_gene: TRBJ1-2
v_gene: TRBV5-6

CDR3aa: CATSWDRGTYEQYF
j_gene: TRBJ2-7
v_gene: TRBV15

CDR3aa: CASSYFTSGTGGIWRNQPQHF
j_gene: TRBJ1-5
v_gene: TRBV6-2/TRBV6-3

CDR3aa: CASSLGGGIQETQYF
j_gene: TRBJ2-5
v_gene: TRBV5-1

CDR3aa: CASSSTSGRYGNEQFF
j_gene: TRBJ2-1
v_gene: TRBV5-1

CDR3aa: CASSGLRDGVNEQFF
j_gene: TRBJ2-1
v_gene: TRBV9

CDR3aa: CASSFADRMNTEAFF
j_gene: TRBJ1-1
v_gene: TRBV5-1

CDR3aa: CASSNRNRTGARWYYEQYF
j_gene: TRBJ2-7
v_gene: TRBV21-1

CDR3aa: CASSLESHSPLHF
j_gene: TRBJ1-6
v_gene: TRBV7-2

CDR3aa: CATSSHYEQYF
j_gene: TRBJ2-7
v_gene: TRBV10-3

CDR3aa: CASSFGPTRNYGYTF
j_gene: TRBJ1-2
v_gene: TRBV7-9

CDR3aa: CSASRGHGDTGELFF
j_gene: TRBJ2-2
v_gene: TRBV20-1

CDR3aa: CASSLGKQPQHF
j_gene: TRBJ1-5
v_gene: TRBV12-3/TRBV12-4